The entry below describes one TCR beta chain. Researchers used 5'RACE with constant-segment primers to make TCR alpha and TCR beta cDNA libraries that carry sample barcodes and UMIs. Each CDR3 protein gets one entry after TCRdb re-called the 5' RACE reads with MiXCR. Seen here are 110,000 to 150,000 distinct CDR3 sequences, 14% observed once, and the top ten hold approximately 30%. This record belongs to a study of T-cell memory formation after mild COVID-19. In germline, CDR1 is SEHNR, CDR2 FQNEAQ (reference sequence). The CDR3 loop spans 14 amino acids. Trimming cost V 4 bases and J 11 bases, with 17 bases left between them.

The V and J genes are TRBV7-9 and TRBJ1-4; no reliable D call. Sequenced: PBMCs or a T cell subset sorted from them (not recorded which). The sequence was obtained from an adult woman who had mild COVID-19 (a few samples of this study predate the infection). Cell type and time point are not known. The CDR3 nucleotides read TGTGCCAGCAGCTCCCCTACGACGAATATGAAACTGTTTTTT. The encoded protein is CASSSPTTNMKLFF.